This T cell receptor (beta chain) was sequenced for a study of T cells in Graves' hyperthyroidism and ophthalmopathy. This clonotype appeared many times. V was pared by 3 bases and J by 9 bases, with 18 bases between. The V gene's germline CDR1 is DFQATT and CDR2 SNEGSKA (reference sequence). The CDR3 is 14 residues long. Hyperthyroidism, newly diagnosed and lasting under 2 months, affected patients aged 18 to 65. Clinical symptoms, serum thyroxine and TRAb, thyroid ultrasound and orbital computed tomography were used for the diagnoses. The source material, RNA transcripts, was used to amplify TCR beta CDR3 regions. The study used the HTBI primer set for a first-round RT-PCR of the TCR CDR3. Each CDR3 protein gets one entry after TCRdb re-called the multiplex PCR reads with MiXCR. The sample has a few hundred thousand distinct CDR3 sequences, around 14% seen once; the top ten hold around 6.6%.

The V call is TRBV20-1, the J call TRBJ2-1, with D maybe TRBD1 (5 bases). Sequencing was done on a sample of blood. The sequence was obtained from a woman between 25 and 40 years old with Graves' hyperthyroidism. The CDR3 here is CSASWYRYLTEQFF. The CDR3 nucleotides read TGCAGTGCTAGTTGGTACAGGTACCTTACTGAGCAGTTCTTC.